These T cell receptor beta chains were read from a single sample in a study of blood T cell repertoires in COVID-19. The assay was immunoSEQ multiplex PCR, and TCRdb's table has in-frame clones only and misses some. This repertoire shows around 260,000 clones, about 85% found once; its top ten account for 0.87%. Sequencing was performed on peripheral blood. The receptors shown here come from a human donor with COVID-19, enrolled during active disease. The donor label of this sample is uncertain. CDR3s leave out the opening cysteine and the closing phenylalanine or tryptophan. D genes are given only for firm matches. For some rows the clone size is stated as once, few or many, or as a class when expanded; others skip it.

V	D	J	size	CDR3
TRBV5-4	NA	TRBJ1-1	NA	ASSQETGGNTEAF
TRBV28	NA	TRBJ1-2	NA	ASSPFPTVNYGYT
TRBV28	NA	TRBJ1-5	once	ASSLYLGSAAQH
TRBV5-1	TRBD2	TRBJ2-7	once	ASSLTAGNYEQY
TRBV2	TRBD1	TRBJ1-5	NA	ASTLRSGGEGNQPQH
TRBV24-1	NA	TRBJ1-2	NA	ATSDRGANGYT
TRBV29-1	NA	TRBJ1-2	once	SVLNQGSNGYT
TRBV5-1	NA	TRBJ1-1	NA	ASSETAGNTEAF
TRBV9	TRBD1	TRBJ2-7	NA	ASSGSGGWEQY
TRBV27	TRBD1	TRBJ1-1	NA	ASSITGANTEAF
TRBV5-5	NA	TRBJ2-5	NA	ASSPPGQETQY
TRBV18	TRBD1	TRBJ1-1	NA	ASSPRDRGETEAF
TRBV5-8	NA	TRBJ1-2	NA	ASSPWVSGNYGYT
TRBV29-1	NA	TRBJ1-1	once	SVGPTEAF
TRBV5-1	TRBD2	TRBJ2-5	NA	ASSLSGLARETQY
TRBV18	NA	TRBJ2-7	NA	ASSQGSDTLTYEQY
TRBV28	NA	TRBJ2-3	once	ASSLLDSPYTQY
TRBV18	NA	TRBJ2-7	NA	ASSPLGGGPYEQY
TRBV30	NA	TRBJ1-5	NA	AWSVGVAQH
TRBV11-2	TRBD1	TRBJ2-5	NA	ASSPPGQGSQTQY
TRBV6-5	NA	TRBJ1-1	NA	ASIGGTEAF
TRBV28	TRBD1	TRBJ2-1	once	ASSDNPGQGRNEQF
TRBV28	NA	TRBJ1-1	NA	ASSFGQGPLNTEAF
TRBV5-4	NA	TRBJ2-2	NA	ASSSTDLNTGELF
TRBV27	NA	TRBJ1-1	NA	ASSRPGSTEAF
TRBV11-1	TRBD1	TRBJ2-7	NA	ASSARQGSYEQY
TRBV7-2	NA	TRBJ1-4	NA	ASSPQGVGKLF
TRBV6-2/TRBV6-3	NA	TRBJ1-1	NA	ASSLVRSQAF
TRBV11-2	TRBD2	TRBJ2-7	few	ASSFQAGGGVGEQY
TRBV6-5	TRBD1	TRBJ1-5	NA	ASRTGPGQPQH
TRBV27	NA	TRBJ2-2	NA	ASKEQLNTGELF
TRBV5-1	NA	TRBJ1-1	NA	ASSLARQGRPNKMNTEAF
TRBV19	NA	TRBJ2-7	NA	ASKRKGGPYEQY
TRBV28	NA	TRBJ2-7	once	ASSLEGVSYEQY
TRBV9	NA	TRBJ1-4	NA	ASSVARRTNEKLF
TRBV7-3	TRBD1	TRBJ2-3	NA	ASSSTGVADTQY
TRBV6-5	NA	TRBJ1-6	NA	ASSWGGNSPLH
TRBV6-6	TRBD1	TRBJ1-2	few	ASSYDPGQGAGYT
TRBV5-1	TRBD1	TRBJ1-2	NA	ASSAGQGARHYGYT
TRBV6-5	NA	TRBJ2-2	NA	ASSIQGTGELF
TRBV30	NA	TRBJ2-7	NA	AWGTGVTYEQY
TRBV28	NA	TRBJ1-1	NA	ASSLFEEEMNTEAF
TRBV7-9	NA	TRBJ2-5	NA	ASSLASGWETQY
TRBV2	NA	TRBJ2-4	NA	ASRPTSKETKNIQY
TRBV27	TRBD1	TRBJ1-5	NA	ASRPTGEGQPQH
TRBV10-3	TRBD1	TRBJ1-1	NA	AISVVGGEMNTEAF
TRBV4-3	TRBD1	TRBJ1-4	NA	ASSQIAGTGVNEKLF
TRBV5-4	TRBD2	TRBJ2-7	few	ASSFFQAGVSYEQY
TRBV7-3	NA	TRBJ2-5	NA	ASSSFGTIETQY
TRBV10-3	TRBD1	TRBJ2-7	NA	AISAGTGYEQY
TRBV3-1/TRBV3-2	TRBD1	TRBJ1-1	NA	ASSHPTGDYTEAF
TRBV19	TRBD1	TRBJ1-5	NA	ASSTLGTGGSQPQH
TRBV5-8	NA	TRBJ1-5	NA	ASSFQADQPQH
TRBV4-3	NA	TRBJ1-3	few	ASSQDRDTYSGNTIY
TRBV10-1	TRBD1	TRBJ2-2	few	ASSETNPGQGGGELF
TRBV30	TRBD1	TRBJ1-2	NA	AWSPTGAGYT
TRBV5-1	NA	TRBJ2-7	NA	ASQDGLGVEFEQY
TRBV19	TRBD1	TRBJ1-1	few	ASSRDRVNTEAF
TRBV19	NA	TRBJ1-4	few	ASSFNRDQTGEKLF
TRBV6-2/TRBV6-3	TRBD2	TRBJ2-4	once	ASSSRLAGGPNIQY